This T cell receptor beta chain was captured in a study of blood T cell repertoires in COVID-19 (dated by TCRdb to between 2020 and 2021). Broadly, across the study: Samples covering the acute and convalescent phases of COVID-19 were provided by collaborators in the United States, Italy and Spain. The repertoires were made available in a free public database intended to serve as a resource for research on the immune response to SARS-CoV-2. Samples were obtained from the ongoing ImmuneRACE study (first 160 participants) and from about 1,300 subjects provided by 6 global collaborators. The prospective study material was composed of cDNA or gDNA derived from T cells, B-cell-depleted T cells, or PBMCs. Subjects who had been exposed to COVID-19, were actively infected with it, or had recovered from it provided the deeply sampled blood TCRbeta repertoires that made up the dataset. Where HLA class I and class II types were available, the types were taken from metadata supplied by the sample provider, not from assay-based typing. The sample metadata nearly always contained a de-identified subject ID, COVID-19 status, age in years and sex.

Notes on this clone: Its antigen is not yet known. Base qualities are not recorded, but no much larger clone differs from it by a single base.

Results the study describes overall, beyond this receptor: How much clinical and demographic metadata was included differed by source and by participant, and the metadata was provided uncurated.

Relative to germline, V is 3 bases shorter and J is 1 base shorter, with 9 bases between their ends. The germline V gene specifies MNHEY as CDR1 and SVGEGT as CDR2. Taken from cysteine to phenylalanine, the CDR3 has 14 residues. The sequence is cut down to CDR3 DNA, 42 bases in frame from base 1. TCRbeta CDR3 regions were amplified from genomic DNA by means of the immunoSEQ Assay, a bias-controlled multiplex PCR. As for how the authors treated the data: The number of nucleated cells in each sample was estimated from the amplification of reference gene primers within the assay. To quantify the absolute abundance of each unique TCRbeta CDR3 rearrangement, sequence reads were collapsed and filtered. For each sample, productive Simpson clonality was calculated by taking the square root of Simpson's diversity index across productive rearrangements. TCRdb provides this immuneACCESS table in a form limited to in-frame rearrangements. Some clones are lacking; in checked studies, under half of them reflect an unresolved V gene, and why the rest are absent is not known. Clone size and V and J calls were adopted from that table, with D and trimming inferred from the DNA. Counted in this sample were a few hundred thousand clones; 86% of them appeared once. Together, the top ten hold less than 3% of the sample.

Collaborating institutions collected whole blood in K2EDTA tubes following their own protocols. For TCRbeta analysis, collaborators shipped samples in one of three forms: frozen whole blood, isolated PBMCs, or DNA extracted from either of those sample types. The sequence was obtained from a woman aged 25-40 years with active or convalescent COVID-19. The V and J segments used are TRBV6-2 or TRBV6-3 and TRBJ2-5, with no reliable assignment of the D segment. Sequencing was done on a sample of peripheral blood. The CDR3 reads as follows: CASSYARLQETQYF. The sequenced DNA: TGTGCCAGCAGTTATGCGCGCCTCCAAGAGACCCAGTACTTC.